The source of this T cell receptor (beta chain) is a study of siplizumab effects on memory and regulatory T cells. CDR3 length: 14 residues. With V trimmed by 10 bases and J by 2 bases, 6 bases remained unmatched. Looked up from germline, CDR1 is MNHNS and CDR2 is SASEGT. Assaying covered about 10^5 TCR templates per sample. The protocol was immunoSEQ multiplex PCR, while the TCRdb copy is restricted to in-frame clones and leaves out a portion. The repertoire holds roughly 120,000 clones, with roughly 94% as singletons. Broader study findings: With siplizumab, mappable alloreactive CD4+ clones averaged about 70% Treg-derived, versus more than 25% in controls.

Points on this clone: Its antigen is unidentified.

This clonotype originated in a human donor in good health. Material: non-Treg CD4+ T cells sorted from blood. The chain links TRBV6-1 to TRBJ1-3; 9 nucleotides match TRBD1. CDR3 residues: CAIGGTGTGNTIYF. DNA of the CDR3: TGTGCCATCGGCGGGACAGGGACTGGAAACACCATATATTTT.